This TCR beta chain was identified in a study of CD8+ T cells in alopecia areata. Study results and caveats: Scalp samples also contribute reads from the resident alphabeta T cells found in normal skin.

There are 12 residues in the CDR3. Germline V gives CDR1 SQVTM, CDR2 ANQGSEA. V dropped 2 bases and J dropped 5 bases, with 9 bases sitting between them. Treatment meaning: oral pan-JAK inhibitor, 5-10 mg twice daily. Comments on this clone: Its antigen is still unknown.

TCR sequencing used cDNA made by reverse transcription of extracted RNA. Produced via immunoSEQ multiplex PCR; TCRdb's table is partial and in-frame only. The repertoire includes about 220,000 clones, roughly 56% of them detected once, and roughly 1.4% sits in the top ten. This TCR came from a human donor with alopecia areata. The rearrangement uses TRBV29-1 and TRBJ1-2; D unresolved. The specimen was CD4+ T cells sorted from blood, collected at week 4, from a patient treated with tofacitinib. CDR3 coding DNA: TGCAGCGTTGAAAACGGACTGTATGGCTACACCTTC. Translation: CSVENGLYGYTF.